The next 29 T cell receptor beta chains were all read from a single sample in a study of siplizumab effects on memory and regulatory T cells. The table came from immunoSEQ multiplex PCR; TCRdb's copy has only in-frame clones and leaves some out. This table holds roughly 100,000 clones, 93% found once. The specimen was CD4+ T cells sorted from blood. The receptors here all came from a human donor in good health.

The rearrangement joins TRBV5-1 to TRBJ2-7; unclear D gene. Between the trimmed V and J ends, which lost 2 bases and 5 bases, there was a span of 20 bases. This CDR3 contains 16 residues. Germline V gene sequence: CDR1 SGHRS, CDR2 YFSETQ. The CDR3 is CASSFTPTDPADEQYF. CDR3 DNA sequence: TGCGCCAGCAGCTTCACCCCAACGGACCCTGCGGACGAGCAGTACTTC.

This chain uses TRBV5-6 with TRBJ2-5; TRBD2 matches 9 bases. Germline CDR1 reads SGHDT; CDR2 reads YYEEEE. Trimming cost V 10 bases and J 1 base; bases outside gene matches: 11. The length of the CDR3 is 15 residues. Written as DNA, the CDR3 is TGTGCCGGAAGCGCGGGAGGGCCACGCCAAGAGACCCAGTACTTC. It specifies CAGSAGGPRQETQYF.

The chain carries TRBV11-2 and TRBJ1-4, with TRBD1 matching over 8 bases. V shed 5 bases and J 13 bases; nucleotides not matched to a gene: 12. Germline values: CDR1 SGHAT, CDR2 FQNNGV. This CDR3 has 14 amino acids. CDR3: CASSREGQVGRLFF. DNA of the CDR3: TGTGCCAGCAGCCGCGAGGGACAGGTTGGAAGACTGTTTTTT. Together with reference TRBV11-2 and TRBJ1-4, the CDR3 gives the full variable domain: EAGVAQSPRYKIIEKRQSVAFWCNPISGHATLYWYQQILGQGPKLLIQFQNNGVVDDSQLPKDRFSAERLKGVDSTLKIQPAKLEDSAVYLCASSREGQVGRLFFGSGTQLSVL.

V usage is TRBV27 and J usage is TRBJ1-5; no definite D call. The V end was cut by 8 bases, the J end by 5 bases, with 10 bases between. The CDR3 is 12 amino acids. Germline assignment: CDR1 MNHEY and CDR2 SMNVEV (reference sequence). This CDR3 is CASGATYQPQHF. CDR3 sequence (DNA): TGTGCCAGCGGCGCCACGTATCAGCCCCAGCATTTT.

The rearrangement joins TRBV18 to TRBJ1-3; D gene ambiguous. This CDR3 comprises 14 residues. The V end was cut by 4 bases, the J end by 4 bases, with 11 bases between. Germline V gene data show CDR1 as KGHSH and CDR2 as LQKENI. The CDR3 sequence is CASSLKEVGNTIYF. CDR3 in DNA: TGTGCCAGCTCACTTAAGGAGGTGGGAAACACCATATATTTT.

V gene TRBV4-3 combines with J gene TRBJ2-2; maybe TRBD2 (5 bases). The CDR3 spans 16 residues. The ends were cut back, 0 bases at V and 4 bases at J, with 12 bases in the middle. Germline CDR1 LGHNA, CDR2 YSLEER. CDR3 loop: CASSQDQKRSTGELFF. CDR3 DNA: TGCGCCAGCAGCCAAGATCAGAAGCGGTCCACCGGGGAGCTGTTTTTT.

The chain carries TRBV29-1 and TRBJ2-3; no firm D call. With 4 bases removed from V and 4 bases from J, the gap between germline ends came to 6 bases. Germline CDR1 and CDR2: SQVTM and ANQGSEA. This CDR3 has 11 amino acids. CDR3 protein: CSVAISDTQYF. The CDR3 nucleotides are TGCAGCGTTGCCATTTCAGATACGCAGTATTTT.

The J gene is TRBJ2-7, the V gene TRBV7-8; a possible D gene is TRBD1 (6 bases). This CDR3 is 14 amino acids long. In germline, CDR1 is SGHVS, CDR2 FQNEAQ. The ends were cut back, 6 bases at V and 3 bases at J, with 15 bases in the middle. CDR3 region: CASSRDTGYYEQYF. CDR3 nucleotide sequence: TGTGCCAGCAGTCGGGACACCGGATACTACGAGCAGTACTTC.

This chain connects TRBV6-5 to TRBJ1-4, with a tentative D call TRBD1 (6 bases). The CDR3 covers 15 residues. Germline-derived CDR1 and CDR2 are MNHEY and SVGAGI. V shed 3 bases and J shed 5 bases, with 13 bases lying between them. The CDR3 nucleotides read TGTGCCAGCAGTTATCGGGGGGCTAGCAATGAAAAACTGTTTTTT. It is translated as CASSYRGASNEKLFF.

V and J are TRBV5-1 and TRBJ2-2; D not certain. The CDR3 is 15 residues long. Germline V gene data show CDR1 as SGHRS and CDR2 as YFSETQ. The germline V and J ends were trimmed by 0 bases and 4 bases, with 10 bases remaining between them. The CDR3 region has the DNA TGCGCCAGCAGCTTGGTTATAGGCAGCACCGGGGAGCTGTTTTTT. Encoded protein: CASSLVIGSTGELFF.

This sequence joins TRBV9 and TRBJ2-2; 11 nucleotides line up with TRBD1. This CDR3 is 16 amino acids long. Germline CDR1 and CDR2: SGDLS and YYNGEE. The V segment lost 4 bases and the J segment 1 base; nucleotides outside the gene matches: 3. In DNA, the CDR3 is TGTGCCAGCAGCCTTGGGACAGGGGGGAACACCGGGGAGCTGTTTTTT. It is translated as CASSLGTGGNTGELFF.

The chain recombines TRBV19 with TRBJ2-5, with a possible D match to TRBD2 (6 bases). The CDR3 has 15 residues. Germline values: CDR1 LNHDA, CDR2 SQIVND (reference sequence). V lost 1 base and J 0 bases, leaving 9 bases between the germline ends. CDR3 in amino acids: CASSIAAGNQETQYF. The CDR3 DNA reads as TGTGCCAGTAGTATAGCGGCGGGGAACCAAGAGACCCAGTACTTC.

The V call is TRBV7-3, the J call TRBJ1-2; no clear D. Between the trimmed V and J ends, which lost 5 bases and 0 bases, there was a span of 13 bases. Germline CDR1 and CDR2: SGHTA and FQGTGA. The CDR3 runs to 15 residues. This chain's CDR3 is CASSPDGRANYGYTF. The CDR3 DNA reads TGTGCCAGCAGCCCAGACGGGAGAGCTAACTATGGCTACACCTTC.

This CDR3 is CASSPEGRRNQPQHF. As DNA, the CDR3 is TGTGCCAGCAGTCCCGAGGGAAGGCGCAATCAGCCCCAGCATTTT. This rearrangement joins TRBV27 to TRBJ1-5; no definite D call. This CDR3 comprises 15 residues. Germline V CDR1 and CDR2: MNHEY, SMNVEV (reference sequence). V was clipped by 5 bases and J by 2 bases, with 13 bases between them.

The V call is TRBV7-2, the J call TRBJ2-5; TRBD2 aligns across 15 bases. Per germline, CDR1 SGHTA and CDR2 FQGNSA. The CDR3 is 16 residues long. Unmatched junction bases numbered 1, after V lost 4 bases and J lost 1 base. In nucleotides, the CDR3 is TGTGCCAGCAGCTGGACTAGCGGGGGGGGCCAAGAGACCCAGTACTTC. This sequence encodes CASSWTSGGGQETQYF.

The gene calls are TRBV18 and TRBJ2-5, with 8 bases fitting TRBD2. J lost 5 bases, V lost 3 bases, and 8 bases had no gene match. In germline, CDR1 is KGHSH, CDR2 LQKENI. The CDR3 sequence is 15 residues long. CDR3 residues: CASSPTGGGVETQYF. DNA for the CDR3: TGTGCCAGCTCACCGACCGGGGGGGGCGTCGAGACCCAGTACTTC.

As DNA, the CDR3 is TGTGCCAGCAGCCAACGACAGGGGGCGGGCACCGGGGAGCTGTTTTTT. Its protein is CASSQRQGAGTGELFF. The chain combines TRBV7-3 with TRBJ2-2; 10 nucleotides line up with TRBD1. Germline V lookup: CDR1 SGHTA, CDR2 FQGTGA. V lost 5 bases, J lost 4 bases, and 7 bases stayed unmatched. The CDR3 has 16 residues.

This clone was seen a few times. This chain uses TRBV30 with TRBJ1-1, with D unclear. Germline V CDR1 and CDR2: GTSNPN, SVGIG (reference sequence). The V and J ends lost 5 bases and 0 bases respectively, with 7 bases between them. This CDR3 spans 12 amino acids. Here the CDR3 DNA reads TGTGCCTGGTGGCAATTGAACACTGAAGCTTTCTTT. Translation gives CAWWQLNTEAFF.

The V and J genes are TRBV10-1 and TRBJ2-1; 8 nucleotides line up with TRBD2. This CDR3 is 14 amino acids long. V was pared by 8 bases and J by 3 bases, with 6 bases of the junction left unmatched. CDR1 is WNHNN and CDR2 is SYGVQD in the germline V gene (reference sequence). CDR3 region: CASLRREGYNEQFF. CDR3 sequence (DNA): TGCGCCAGCCTACGCCGGGAGGGCTACAATGAGCAGTTCTTC.

V gene TRBV29-1 combines with J gene TRBJ1-3; D gene ambiguous. The CDR3 has 13 amino acids. Per germline, CDR1 SQVTM and CDR2 ANQGSEA. V was cut by 3 bases and J by 4 bases, with 10 bases left in between. Here the CDR3 DNA reads TGCAGCGTTGAGTCAGATCCGGGAAACACCATATATTTT. As protein: CSVESDPGNTIYF.

This chain connects TRBV27 to TRBJ1-6; D gene uncertain. Trimming stripped 1 base from V and 11 bases from J, with 15 bases between. Germline V gene sequence: CDR1 MNHEY, CDR2 SMNVEV (reference sequence). The CDR3 consists of 15 residues. CDR3 sequence: CASSLLGDVGTPLHF. In nucleotides, the CDR3 is TGTGCCAGCAGTTTATTGGGCGACGTGGGAACACCCCTCCACTTT.

This chain links TRBV5-1 with TRBJ2-5, with D perhaps TRBD1 (6 bases). The CDR3 length is 15 residues. From germline, CDR1 is SGHRS and CDR2 YFSETQ. Trimming took 3 bases from V and 0 from J, leaving 12 bases between them. The CDR3 loop reads CASSSTTGYQETQYF. Written as DNA, the CDR3 is TGCGCCAGCAGCTCCACTACAGGGTACCAAGAGACCCAGTACTTC.

The CDR3 is CASSDSGLAGSLNEQFF. The CDR3, as DNA: TGTGCCAGCAGTGACTCGGGACTAGCGGGGTCTCTCAATGAGCAGTTCTTC. The chain links TRBV6-4 to TRBJ2-1, with 13 bases aligning to TRBD2. The germline CDR1 and CDR2 sequences are MRHNA and SNTAGT. The CDR3 consists of 17 residues. V trimming: 0 bases; J trimming: 6 bases; junction bases outside the gene matches: 5.

V gene TRBV6-1 combines with J gene TRBJ1-1; tentative D call: TRBD1 (5 bases). This CDR3 contains 13 residues. Trimming shortened V by 5 bases and J by 8 bases, and 15 bases separated the two germline ends. Germline-derived CDR1 and CDR2 are MNHNS and SASEGT. The CDR3 reads CASSTRLGGEAFF. In DNA form, the CDR3 reads TGTGCCAGCAGTACGCGACTCGGGGGGGAAGCTTTCTTT.

As DNA, the CDR3 is TGTGCCAGCAGCTTGGCCGCAGGGGCTCGGGCCTATGGCTACACCTTC. Amino acid sequence: CASSLAAGARAYGYTF. The chain uses TRBV5-4 and TRBJ1-2, with D possibly matching TRBD1 (6 bases). Germline assignment: CDR1 SGHNT and CDR2 YYREEE (reference sequence). The CDR3 runs 16 residues. Trimming cost V 0 bases and J 4 bases, with 16 bases left between them.

The genes are TRBV19 and TRBJ1-2; D is uncertain. Germline assignment: CDR1 LNHDA and CDR2 SQIVND (reference sequence). The V gene lost 7 bases and the J gene lost 4 bases, with 13 bases spanning the gap. The CDR3 sequence is 13 residues long. This chain's CDR3 is CASTKTAIYGYTF. DNA for the CDR3: TGTGCCAGTACCAAGACCGCGATCTATGGCTACACCTTC.

This chain joins TRBV5-8 and TRBJ2-1; perhaps TRBD2 as D (6 bases). Germline CDR1 reads SGHTS; CDR2 reads YDEGEE. Trimming took off 6 bases at V and 5 bases at J, with 12 bases between the two ends. This CDR3 region has 13 residues. CDR3 loop: CASILWTNNEQFF. As DNA, the CDR3 is TGTGCCAGCATCCTATGGACTAACAATGAGCAGTTCTTC. The full variable domain, completed using reference TRBV5-8 and TRBJ2-1, is EAGVTQSPTHLIKTRGQQATLRCSPISGHTSVYWYQQALGLGLQFLLWYDEGEERNRGNFPPRFSGRQFPNYSSELNVNALELEDSALYLCASILWTNNEQFFGPGTRLTVL.

This clone came up once. This sequence joins TRBV27 and TRBJ2-2; possibly TRBD1 for D (5 bases). With 2 bases removed from V and 2 bases from J, the gap between germline ends came to 9 bases. This CDR3 is built from 15 residues. The germline V gene encodes CDR1 MNHEY and CDR2 SMNVEV (reference sequence). CDR3 residues: CASSLVRGNTGELFF. The CDR3 DNA is TGTGCCAGCAGTTTAGTTAGGGGTAACACCGGGGAGCTGTTTTTT.

This chain links TRBV7-2 with TRBJ2-7; D tentatively fits TRBD1 or TRBD2 (5 bases each). Germline lookup yields CDR1 SGHTA and CDR2 FQGNSA. CDR3 length: 14 residues. The V and J ends lost 1 base and 1 base respectively, with 8 bases between them. The CDR3 DNA reads TGTGCCAGCAGCTTAGGGGGACCGTCCTACGAGCAGTACTTC. Protein: CASSLGGPSYEQYF.